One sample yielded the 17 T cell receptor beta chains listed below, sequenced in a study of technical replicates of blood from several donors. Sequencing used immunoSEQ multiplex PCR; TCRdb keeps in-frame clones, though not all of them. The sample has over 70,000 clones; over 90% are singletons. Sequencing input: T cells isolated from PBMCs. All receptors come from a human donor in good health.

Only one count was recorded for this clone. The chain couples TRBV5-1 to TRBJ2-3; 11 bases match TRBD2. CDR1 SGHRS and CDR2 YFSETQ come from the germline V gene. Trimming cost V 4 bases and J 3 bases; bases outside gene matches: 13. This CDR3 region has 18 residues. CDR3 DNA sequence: TGCGCCAGCAGCGCTACCCCCCGGGCTAGCGGGAGGACAGATACGCAGTATTTT. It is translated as CASSATPRASGRTDTQYF.

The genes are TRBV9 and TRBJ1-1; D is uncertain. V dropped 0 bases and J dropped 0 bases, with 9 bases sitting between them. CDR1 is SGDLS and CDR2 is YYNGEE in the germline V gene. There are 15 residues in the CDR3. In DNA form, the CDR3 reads TGTGCCAGCAGCGTAGATACGGGTATGAACACTGAAGCTTTCTTT. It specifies CASSVDTGMNTEAFF.

CDR3 DNA sequence: TGTGCCACCAGCAGAGACCTAGGACATATCTACGAGCAGTACTTC. Translated: CATSRDLGHIYEQYF. The genes are TRBV15 and TRBJ2-7, with a possible D match to TRBD1 (5 bases). Germline V lookup: CDR1 LNHNV, CDR2 YYDKDF (reference sequence). V was clipped by 0 bases and J by 3 bases, with 12 bases between them. CDR3 size: 15 residues.

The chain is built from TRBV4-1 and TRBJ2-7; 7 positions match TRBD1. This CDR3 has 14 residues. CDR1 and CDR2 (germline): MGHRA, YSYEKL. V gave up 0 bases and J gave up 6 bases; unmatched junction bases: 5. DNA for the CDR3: TGCGCCAGCAGCCAAGAGAGGGGGCGCATCGAGCAGTACTTC. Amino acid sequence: CASSQERGRIEQYF.

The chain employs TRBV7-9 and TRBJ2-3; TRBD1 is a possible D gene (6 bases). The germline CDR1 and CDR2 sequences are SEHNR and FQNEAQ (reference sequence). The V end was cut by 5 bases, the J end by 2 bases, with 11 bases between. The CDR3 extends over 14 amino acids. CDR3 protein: CASSRGGITDTQYF. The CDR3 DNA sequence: TGTGCCAGCAGCCGAGGGGGAATCACAGATACGCAGTATTTT. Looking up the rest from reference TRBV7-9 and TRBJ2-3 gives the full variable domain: DTGVSQNPRHKITKRGQNVTFRCDPISEHNRLYWYRQTLGQGPEFLTYFQNEAQLEKSRLLSDRFSAERPKGSFSTLEIQRTEQGDSAMYLCASSRGGITDTQYFGPGTRLTVL.

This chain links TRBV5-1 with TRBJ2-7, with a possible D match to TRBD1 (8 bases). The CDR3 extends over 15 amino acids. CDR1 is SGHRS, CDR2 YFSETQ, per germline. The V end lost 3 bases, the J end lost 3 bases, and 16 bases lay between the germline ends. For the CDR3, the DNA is TGCGCCAGCAGCTCAACAGGGGGGGTGTACTACGAGCAGTACTTC. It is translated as CASSSTGGVYYEQYF.

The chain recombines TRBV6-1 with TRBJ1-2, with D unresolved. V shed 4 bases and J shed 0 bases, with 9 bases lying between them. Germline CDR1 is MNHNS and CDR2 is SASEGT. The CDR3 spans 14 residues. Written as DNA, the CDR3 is TGTGCCAGCAGTGTAGAGAGGGCTAACTATGGCTACACCTTC. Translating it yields CASSVERANYGYTF.

CDR3 region: CASSVEPGRGTNEKLFF. For the CDR3, the DNA is TGTGCCAGCAGCGTAGAACCAGGAAGGGGAACTAATGAAAAACTGTTTTTT. The rearrangement joins TRBV9 to TRBJ1-4, with D perhaps matching TRBD1 (5 bases). CDR3 size: 17 residues. Between the trimmed V and J ends, which lost 0 bases and 1 base, there was a span of 13 bases. Germline lookup yields CDR1 SGDLS and CDR2 YYNGEE.

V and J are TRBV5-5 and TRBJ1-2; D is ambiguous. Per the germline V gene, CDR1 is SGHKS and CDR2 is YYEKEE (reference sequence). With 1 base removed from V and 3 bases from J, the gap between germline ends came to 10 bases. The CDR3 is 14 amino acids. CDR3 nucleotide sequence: TGTGCCAGCAGCTTGTTTGCAGGCGACTATGGCTACACCTTC. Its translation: CASSLFAGDYGYTF.

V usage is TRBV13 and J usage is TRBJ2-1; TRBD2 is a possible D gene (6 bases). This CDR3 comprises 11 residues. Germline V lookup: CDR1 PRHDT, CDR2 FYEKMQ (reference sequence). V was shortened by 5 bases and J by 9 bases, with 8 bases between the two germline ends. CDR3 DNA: TGTGCCAGCAGCCTAGCGTCTGAGCAGTTCTTC. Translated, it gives CASSLASEQFF.

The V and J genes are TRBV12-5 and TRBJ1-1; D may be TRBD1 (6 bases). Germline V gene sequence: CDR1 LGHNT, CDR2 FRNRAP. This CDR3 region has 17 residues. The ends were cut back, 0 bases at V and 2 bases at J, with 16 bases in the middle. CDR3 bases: TGTGCTAGTGGTTTGGTACTAGGGGGGGGGCAAAACACTGAAGCTTTCTTT. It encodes CASGLVLGGGQNTEAFF.

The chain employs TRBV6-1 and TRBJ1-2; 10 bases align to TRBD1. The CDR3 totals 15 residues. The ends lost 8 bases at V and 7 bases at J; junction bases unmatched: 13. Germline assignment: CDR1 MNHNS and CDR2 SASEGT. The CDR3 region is CASLGTGAYSSGYTF. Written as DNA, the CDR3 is TGTGCCAGCCTCGGGACAGGGGCCTATTCGAGTGGCTACACCTTC.

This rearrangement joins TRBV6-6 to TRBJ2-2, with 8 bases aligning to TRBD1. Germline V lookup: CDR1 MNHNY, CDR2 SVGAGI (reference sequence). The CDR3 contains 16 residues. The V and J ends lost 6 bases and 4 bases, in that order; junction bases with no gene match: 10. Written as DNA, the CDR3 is TGTGCCAGCAGCCGCGACAGGGGAAGTAGCACCGGGGAGCTGTTTTTT. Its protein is CASSRDRGSSTGELFF.

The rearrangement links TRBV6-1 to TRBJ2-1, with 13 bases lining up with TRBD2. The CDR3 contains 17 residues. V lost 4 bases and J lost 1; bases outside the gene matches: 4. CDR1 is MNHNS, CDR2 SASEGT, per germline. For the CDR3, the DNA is TGTGCCAGCAGTGGATGGACTAGCGGGAGTTCCTACAATGAGCAGTTCTTC. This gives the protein CASSGWTSGSSYNEQFF.

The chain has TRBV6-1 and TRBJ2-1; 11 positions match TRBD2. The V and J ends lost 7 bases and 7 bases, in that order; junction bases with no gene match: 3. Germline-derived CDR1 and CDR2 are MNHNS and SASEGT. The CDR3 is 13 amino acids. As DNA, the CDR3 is TGTGCCAGCACCCGGACTAGCGGGAATGAGCAGTTCTTC. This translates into CASTRTSGNEQFF.

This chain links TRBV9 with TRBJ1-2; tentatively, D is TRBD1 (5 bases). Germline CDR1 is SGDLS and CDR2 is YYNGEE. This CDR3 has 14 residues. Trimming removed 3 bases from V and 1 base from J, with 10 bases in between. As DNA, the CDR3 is TGTGCCAGCAGCGCCGGGGGACTTAACTATGGCTACACCTTC. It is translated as CASSAGGLNYGYTF.

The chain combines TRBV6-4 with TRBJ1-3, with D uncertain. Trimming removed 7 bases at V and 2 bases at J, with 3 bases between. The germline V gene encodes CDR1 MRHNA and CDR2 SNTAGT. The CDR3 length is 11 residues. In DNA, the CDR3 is TGTGCCAGCACCACTGGAAACACCATATATTTT. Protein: CASTTGNTIYF.